This TCR beta chain was sequenced for a study of cytomegalovirus exposure and HLA in healthy donors. Looking at the study overall: Genotyping showed around 81% of some 400 donors falling in the Caucasian-associated ancestry cluster.

PCR primers comprised 60 Vbeta and 13 Jbeta primers. Authors' methods: In a later analysis, around 87 million unique TCR beta chains included roughly 11 million shared by two or more donors. This table comes from immunoSEQ multiplex PCR, and its TCRdb copy is limited to in-frame clones, with some not included. The V and J calls and clone size were taken over from that table, and D and trimming were inferred from the DNA. The sample yields 150,000 to 200,000 clones, more than 75% seen once. The germline V gene encodes CDR1 SQVTM and CDR2 ANQGSEA. V lost 4 bases and J lost 0; bases outside the gene matches: 11. The CDR3 length is 18 residues.

The receptor was derived from a man in his forties in good health and CMV-seronegative. The chain combines TRBV29-1 with TRBJ1-6; the match to TRBD1 covers 8 bases. The sequenced material came from PBMCs. CDR3 amino acids: CSVVRPDRGSSYNSPLHF. CDR3 in DNA: TGCAGCGTTGTCCGCCCCGACAGGGGTAGCTCCTATAATTCACCCCTCCACTTT.